These 23 T cell receptor beta chains share one sample of origin, sequenced in a study of PD-1 blockade in classical Hodgkin lymphoma. Indicated time point: cycle 4 day 1 (C4D1), after 6 weeks of nivolumab. Each and every patient relapsed after autologous stem cell transplantation, and patients got differing brentuximab vedotin exposure. The protocol was immunoSEQ multiplex PCR, while the TCRdb copy is restricted to in-frame clones and leaves out a portion. The data show fewer than 55,000 clones, more than 75% seen once. The sequenced sample was peripheral blood mononuclear cells (PBMCs), obtained before the fourth cycle of nivolumab. These receptors all come from a human donor with classical Hodgkin lymphoma.

CDR3: CASSLDGSGGDTQYF. CDR3 bases: TGTGCCAGCAGCTTAGATGGTAGCGGGGGAGATACGCAGTATTTT. The genes are TRBV7-2 and TRBJ2-3; 9 bases are a match to TRBD2. There are 15 residues in the CDR3. Trimming took 1 base from V and 5 from J; bases not matched to a gene: 4. Looked up from germline, CDR1 is SGHTA and CDR2 is FQGNSA. The whole variable domain, remainder taken from reference TRBV7-2 and TRBJ2-3, is GAGVSQSPSNKVTEKGKDVELRCDPISGHTALYWYRQSLGQGLEFLIYFQGNSAPDKSGLPSDRFSAERTGGSVSTLTIQRTQQEDSAVYLCASSLDGSGGDTQYFGPGTRLTVL.

This sequence joins TRBV28 and TRBJ1-2, with D perhaps matching TRBD1 (5 bases). The V gene's germline CDR1 is MDHEN and CDR2 SYDVKM. The germline V and J ends were trimmed by 1 base and 2 bases, with 20 bases remaining between them. The CDR3 contains 18 residues. CDR3 nucleotides: TGTGCCAGCAGTTTATCCCGATTCCCAGGAAGGGGCAACTATGGCTACACCTTC. Its protein product is CASSLSRFPGRGNYGYTF.

V is TRBV2 and J is TRBJ2-7; no definite D call. The V gene lost 5 bases and the J gene lost 5 bases, with 13 bases spanning the gap. The CDR3 loop spans 13 amino acids. Germline CDR1 is SNHLY and CDR2 is FYNNEI. CDR3 sequence: CASSYLPGHEQYF. The CDR3 nucleotides read TGTGCCAGCAGTTATCTTCCCGGACACGAGCAGTACTTC. Together with reference TRBV2 and TRBJ2-7, the CDR3 gives the full variable domain: EPEVTQTPSHQVTQMGQEVILRCVPISNHLYFYWYRQILGQKVEFLVSFYNNEISEKSEIFDDQFSVERPDGSNFTLKIRSTKLEDSAMYFCASSYLPGHEQYFGPGTRLTVT.

This chain connects TRBV6-5 to TRBJ1-2; D possibly corresponds to TRBD1 (5 bases). The CDR3 runs to 13 residues. Germline V gene lookup returns CDR1 MNHEY and CDR2 SVGAGI. The V and J ends lost 0 bases and 5 bases respectively, with 7 bases between them. The CDR3 region is CASSYSGGYGYTF. The CDR3 nucleotides read TGTGCCAGCAGTTACTCGGGGGGGTATGGCTACACCTTC.

This clone has a handful of counts. This sequence joins TRBV4-2 and TRBJ1-2; weak D call: TRBD1 (5 bases). The CDR3 length is 14 residues. Germline V CDR1 and CDR2: LGHNA, YNFKEQ. The germline V and J ends were trimmed by 9 bases and 5 bases, with 19 bases remaining between them. The CDR3 sequence: CASTGGTDTYGYTF. As DNA, the CDR3 is TGTGCCAGTACCGGAGGGACTGATACTTATGGCTACACCTTC.

The chain has TRBV10-3 and TRBJ2-1; TRBD1 is a possible D gene (6 bases). Germline assignment: CDR1 ENHRY and CDR2 SYGVKD. The CDR3 is made up of 15 amino acids. Trimming shortened V by 10 bases and J by 2 bases, and 18 bases separated the two germline ends. CDR3 sequence reads: CASQLEQGPYNEQFF. CDR3 bases: TGTGCCAGTCAACTAGAACAGGGACCCTACAATGAGCAGTTCTTC.

The J gene is TRBJ2-1, the V gene TRBV5-6; no firm D call. Germline CDR1 reads SGHDT; CDR2 reads YYEEEE. V was pared by 1 base and J by 0 bases, with 11 bases between. CDR3 length: 16 residues. CDR3 protein: CASSLYGEHSYNEQFF. In DNA form, the CDR3 reads TGTGCCAGCAGCTTGTATGGGGAACACTCCTACAATGAGCAGTTCTTC.

This clone came up a few times. This sequence joins TRBV27 and TRBJ2-3; TRBD2 matches 9 bases. V lost 5 bases to trimming and J lost 6 bases; unmatched junction nucleotides: 9. The CDR3 covers 15 residues. Germline V gives CDR1 MNHEY, CDR2 SMNVEV (reference sequence). The CDR3 DNA follows: TGTGCCAGCAGTACCCTCGGGACTAGCTTCGATACGCAGTATTTT. The encoded protein is CASSTLGTSFDTQYF.

V and J are TRBV19 and TRBJ1-5; no definite D call. CDR1 and CDR2 (germline): LNHDA, SQIVND (reference sequence). CDR3 length: 14 amino acids. The V and J ends lost 3 bases and 5 bases respectively, with 11 bases between them. CDR3 amino acids: CASSILGSDQPQHF. CDR3 coding DNA: TGTGCCAGTAGTATCCTCGGATCAGATCAGCCCCAGCATTTT. The variable domain in full, with the rest retrieved from reference TRBV19 and TRBJ1-5, is DGGITQSPKYLFRKEGQNVTLSCEQNLNHDAMYWYRQDPGQGLRLIYYSQIVNDFQKGDIAEGYSVSREKKESFPLTVTSAQKNPTAFYLCASSILGSDQPQHFGDGTRLSIL.

V gene TRBV5-1 combines with J gene TRBJ2-3, with D perhaps matching TRBD2 (6 bases). The CDR3 loop spans 15 amino acids. CDR1 and CDR2 from the germline V gene are SGHRS and YFSETQ. V lost 0 bases, J lost 2 bases, and 10 bases lay in between. This CDR3 reads CASSLASSATDTQYF. The CDR3 nucleotides read TGCGCCAGCAGCTTGGCCTCTAGCGCCACAGATACGCAGTATTTT.

The chain is built from TRBV18 and TRBJ2-5; 7 bases are a match to TRBD1. V lost 1 base and J lost 5; bases outside the gene matches: 7. The CDR3 covers 15 residues. Germline V CDR1 and CDR2: KGHSH, LQKENI. In DNA, the CDR3 is TGTGCCAGCTCACCACGTGAGGGGGCGGGTGAGACCCAGTACTTC. Amino acids: CASSPREGAGETQYF. Together with reference TRBV18 and TRBJ2-5, the CDR3 gives the full variable domain: NAGVMQNPRHLVRRRGQEARLRCSPMKGHSHVYWYRQLPEEGLKFMVYLQKENIIDESGMPKERFSAEFPKEGPSILRIQQVVRGDSAAYFCASSPREGAGETQYFGPGTRLLVL.

The J gene is TRBJ2-7, the V gene TRBV7-2, with no clear D. From germline, CDR1 is SGHTA and CDR2 FQGNSA. V was shortened by 0 bases and J by 7 bases, with 4 bases between the two germline ends. This CDR3 has 11 amino acids. The CDR3 region is CASSLALEQYF. DNA for the CDR3: TGTGCCAGCAGCTTAGCGCTTGAGCAGTACTTC.

This chain connects TRBV11-1 to TRBJ2-5; no reliable D call. The germline V and J ends were trimmed by 1 base and 5 bases, with 14 bases remaining between them. Germline V gives CDR1 SGHAT, CDR2 FQDESV (reference sequence). The CDR3 sequence is 15 residues long. This CDR3 reads CASSLGTVNLETQYF. DNA of the CDR3: TGTGCCAGCAGCTTAGGGACCGTGAATCTGGAGACCCAGTACTTC.

This clone appeared once. The same CDR3 arises from other DNA sequences in this sample as well. Here the CDR3 reads CAWISAGLNTEAFF. CDR3 nucleotides: TGTGCCTGGATATCGGCAGGGCTGAACACTGAAGCTTTCTTT. J is TRBJ1-1 and V is TRBV30; D is possibly TRBD1 (5 bases). The V gene lost 4 bases and the J gene lost 0 bases, with 12 bases spanning the gap. The CDR3 has 14 amino acids. The V gene's germline CDR1 is GTSNPN and CDR2 SVGIG (reference sequence).

This clone was seen a handful of times. V and J are TRBV7-2 and TRBJ1-3; tentative D call: TRBD1 (6 bases). Germline assignment: CDR1 SGHTA and CDR2 FQGNSA. The CDR3 covers 17 residues. Trimming took off 0 bases at V and 0 bases at J, with 12 bases between the two ends. In nucleotides, the CDR3 is TGTGCCAGCAGCTTAGCCAGGGGCTCATTCTCTGGAAACACCATATATTTT. As protein: CASSLARGSFSGNTIYF.

V is TRBV25-1 and J is TRBJ1-2; tentative D call: TRBD1 (5 bases). This CDR3 is built from 15 residues. V was pared by 3 bases and J by 6 bases, with 17 bases between. The V gene's germline CDR1 is MGHDK and CDR2 SYGVNS. This CDR3 is CASSDSGRGAHGYTF. CDR3 bases: TGTGCCAGCAGTGATTCCGGGAGGGGCGCTCATGGCTACACCTTC.

The rearrangement joins TRBV28 to TRBJ1-3; 9 positions agree with TRBD1. This CDR3 is 15 amino acids long. Germline-derived CDR1 and CDR2 are MDHEN and SYDVKM. V shed 5 bases and J 4 bases; nucleotides not matched to a gene: 6. The chain's CDR3 is CASSRQGELGNTIYF. CDR3 DNA: TGTGCCAGCAGTCGACAGGGGGAGTTGGGAAACACCATATATTTT.

The V call is TRBV5-1, the J call TRBJ1-4; 9 bases map to TRBD1. The J segment lost 5 bases and the V segment lost 0 bases, leaving 11 bases of the junction unmatched. Germline CDR1 is SGHRS and CDR2 is YFSETQ. CDR3 size: 18 residues. CDR3 nucleotide sequence: TGCGCCAGCAGCTTGGAGTCCGGGACAGGGTTCCCCAATGAAAAACTGTTTTTT. It codes for CASSLESGTGFPNEKLFF.

The chain is built from TRBV15 and TRBJ2-5; 10 nucleotides line up with TRBD1. The CDR3 loop spans 17 amino acids. The germline V gene has CDR1 LNHNV and CDR2 YYDKDF (reference sequence). J lost 3 bases, V lost 2 bases, and 9 bases had no gene match. Here the CDR3 reads CATSRTGQGVGEETQYF. CDR3 in DNA: TGTGCCACCAGCAGAACTGGACAGGGGGTAGGTGAAGAGACCCAGTACTTC.

The chain recombines TRBV9 with TRBJ2-2; the match to TRBD2 covers 13 bases. The CDR3 length is 17 residues. Germline CDR1 SGDLS, CDR2 YYNGEE. Trimming took 3 bases from V and 5 from J; bases not matched to a gene: 7. CDR3 loop: CASSEAWTSGSTGELFF. The CDR3, as DNA: TGTGCCAGCAGCGAAGCCTGGACTAGCGGGAGTACCGGGGAGCTGTTTTTT.

This clone was counted a few times. The gene calls are TRBV5-1 and TRBJ2-5; a weak D match, TRBD1 (6 bases). Germline CDR1 and CDR2: SGHRS and YFSETQ. This CDR3 comprises 13 residues. Trimming shortened V by 3 bases and J by 5 bases, and 11 bases separated the two germline ends. The CDR3 nucleotides are TGCGCCAGCAGCTCCCAGGGGCCGGAGACCCAGTACTTC. Its translation: CASSSQGPETQYF.

CDR3 bases: TGCGCCAGCAGCCCTGCCCCCGGACAGGCTACCTACGAGCAGTACTTC. Translation: CASSPAPGQATYEQYF. The chain couples TRBV5-1 to TRBJ2-7; TRBD1 matches 7 bases. The germline gives CDR1 SGHRS, CDR2 YFSETQ. The V and J ends lost 4 bases and 2 bases, in that order; junction bases with no gene match: 12. The CDR3 consists of 16 residues. Combining the CDR3 with reference TRBV5-1 and TRBJ2-7 gives the whole variable domain KAGVTQTPRYLIKTRGQQVTLSCSPISGHRSVSWYQQTPGQGLQFLFEYFSETQRNKGNFPGRFSGRQFSNSRSEMNVSTLELGDSALYLCASSPAPGQATYEQYFGPGTRLTVT.

The chain joins TRBV7-9 to TRBJ1-4; 9 positions agree with TRBD1. V shed 5 bases, J shed 7 bases, and the junction held 5 bases outside the gene matches. CDR3 length equals 14 residues. From germline, CDR1 is SEHNR and CDR2 FQNEAQ (reference sequence). The CDR3 is CASSRGQGGEKLFF. DNA of the CDR3: TGTGCCAGCAGCCGGGGACAGGGAGGTGAAAAACTGTTTTTT.